Listed below are T cell receptor beta chains from one sample, sequenced in a study of shared clonotypes between healthy human individuals. Profiling relied on immunoSEQ multiplex PCR, and the TCRdb table lists in-frame clones only, not all of them. The profile shows 1,100,000 or so clones, approximately 78% of them singletons. Sequencing was carried out using memory CD4+ T cells from PBMCs. The receptors here all came from a man between 18 and 35 years old in good health. Some clones in this sample may be carry-over from other donors' samples. Each CDR3 is given with its conserved first and last residue.

CASSRQVRNTEAFF | TRBJ1-1 | TRBV18 | 14
CASSLPSGSSYNEQFF | TRBJ2-1 | TRBV7-2 | 16
CASSEAGKTYEQYF | TRBJ2-7 | TRBV6-1 | 14
CASSRGLAPGELFF | TRBJ2-2 | TRBV5-1 | 14
CAWTGTSGSLSEQFF | TRBJ2-1 | TRBV30 | 15
CASSSLRQTEAFF | TRBJ1-1 | TRBV28 | 13
CASSLAGVQETQYF | TRBJ2-5 | TRBV11-1 | 14
CAIRGWQHYGYTF | TRBJ1-2 | TRBV10-3 | 13
CASNRPSGCSYEQYF | TRBJ2-7 | TRBV6-4 | 15
CASSQNWLGQRLAGAHNEQFF | TRBJ2-1 | TRBV4-3 | 21
CASSVSGAGLNQPQHF | TRBJ1-5 | TRBV25-1 | 16
CASSAGLNNQPQHF | TRBJ1-5 | TRBV5-6 | 14
CASSSSTGASYEQYF | TRBJ2-7 | TRBV5-4 | 15
CATSGSGLRGAFF | TRBJ1-1 | TRBV15 | 13
CASSPRESNTDTQYF | TRBJ2-3 | TRBV18 | 15
CASSVTQGAGTQYF | TRBJ2-5 | TRBV5-4 | 14
CASSTQSAGGYNEQFF | TRBJ2-1 | TRBV7-3 | 16
CASSLLAGVVNEQFF | TRBJ2-1 | TRBV27 | 15
CASGLVPGLVVYEQFF | TRBJ2-1 | TRBV12-5 | 16
CASRPTPGFGTQYF | TRBJ2-5 | TRBV27 | 14
CAWSGRGEQYF | TRBJ2-7 | TRBV30 | 11
CASSRQTLMEPQHF | TRBJ1-5 | TRBV2 | 14
CASSQTSGRVETQYF | TRBJ2-5 | TRBV7-7 | 15
CASSASGRSDTQYF | TRBJ2-3 | TRBV25-1 | 14
CASSLGVAGGFYNEQFF | TRBJ2-1 | TRBV13 | 17
CASRRTISTDTQYF | TRBJ2-3 | TRBV7-9 | 14
CATKASTLSSGNTIYF | TRBJ1-3 | TRBV15 | 16
CASSSRDRGSYEQFF | TRBJ2-1 | TRBV7-9 | 15
CASSQVGGTRTDTQYF | TRBJ2-3 | TRBV4-2 | 16
CAIRGVGNTEAFF | TRBJ1-1 | TRBV10-3 | 13
CASSPLLAGYQETQYF | TRBJ2-5 | TRBV28 | 16
CASSLRGGHSYNEQFF | TRBJ2-1 | TRBV7-2 | 16
CASSPRTGNGYTF | TRBJ1-2 | TRBV7-8 | 13
CASSLAAGDSYGYTF | TRBJ1-2 | TRBV5-1 | 15
CASSATSVYYEQYF | TRBJ2-7 | TRBV6-5 | 14
CASSPTRAGANVLTF | TRBJ2-6 | TRBV27 | 15
CAIRKAGSTDTQYF | TRBJ2-3 | TRBV11-1 | 14
CASSQVSGTNTGELFF | TRBJ2-2 | TRBV4-2 | 16
CAISEGRGYTF | TRBJ1-2 | TRBV10-3 | 11
CASSNRDPQHF | TRBJ1-5 | TRBV6-1 | 11
CASSRGTSDYNEQFF | TRBJ2-1 | TRBV5-1 | 15
CASSSSAGFTDTQYF | TRBJ2-3 | TRBV11-2 | 15
CASSGLASYNEQFF | TRBJ2-1 | TRBV2 | 14
CASSVVSPNEQFF | TRBJ2-1 | TRBV9 | 13
CASSMGQNTGELFF | TRBJ2-2 | TRBV19 | 14
CSVRQSPNYGYTF | TRBJ1-2 | TRBV29-1 | 13
CASALNSAARATNEKLFF | TRBJ1-4 | TRBV28 | 18
CASSFGGRGLTQYF | TRBJ2-5 | TRBV7-9 | 14
CAWKPMPQHF | TRBJ1-5 | TRBV30 | 10
CASSQGTSGGVAKNIQYF | TRBJ2-4 | TRBV28 | 18
CASSATGSPQETQYF | TRBJ2-5 | TRBV28 | 15
CAWSLAVDSASLNEQFF | TRBJ2-1 | TRBV30 | 17